This entry is about one T cell receptor (beta chain). The source of the sample is a study of shared clonotypes between healthy human individuals. Produced via immunoSEQ multiplex PCR; TCRdb's table is partial and in-frame only. Altogether approximately 740,000 clones are present, approximately 74% being singletons, with the ten largest covering roughly 1.7%. Germline V gene sequence: CDR1 MNHEY, CDR2 SVGAGI. V was shortened by 4 bases and J by 5 bases, with 9 bases between the two germline ends. The CDR3 covers 13 residues. The specimen was memory CD4+ T cells sorted from blood. Specified subset: CD45RA-negative fraction. The chain recombines TRBV6-5 with TRBJ2-1; D is perhaps TRBD2 (6 bases). The TCR sequence derives from a woman in her twenties or thirties in good health. Here the CDR3 reads CASSSGTHNEQFF. In nucleotides, the CDR3 is TGTGCCAGCAGTTCCGGGACTCACAATGAGCAGTTCTTC.